One and the same sample provided the 2 T cell receptor beta chains below, sequenced in a study of T cell repertoires in cytomegalovirus infection. These receptors lack a known antigen. TCRdb called the reads again in MiXCR, with one record for every CDR3 protein. The sample lists about 470,000 distinct CDR3 sequences; about 42% were seen once. Source: cultured PBMCs, taken from culture after CMV antigen stimulation. The receptors originated from a human donor in good health (CMV status not recorded). Some clones in this sample may be carry-over from other donors' samples.

The sample holds a few counts of this clonotype. The J gene is TRBJ2-1, the V gene TRBV2; 11 bases are shared with TRBD2. Germline trimming cut 2 bases from V and 3 bases from J; bases unmatched to any gene: 0. Per the germline V gene, CDR1 is SNHLY and CDR2 is FYNNEI. CDR3 length: 15 residues. CDR3 coding DNA: TGTGCCAGCAGTGAAACTAGCGGGGGCTACAATGAGCAGTTCTTC. Translated: CASSETSGGYNEQFF.

This clonotype was picked up many times. V usage is TRBV7-8 and J usage is TRBJ2-7; 8 positions agree with TRBD2. CDR1 and CDR2 (germline): SGHVS, FQNEAQ. This CDR3 contains 15 residues. Losses at the gene ends were 4 bases for V and 0 bases for J; bases not matched to a gene: 5. The CDR3 loop is CASSSIAGSSYEQYF. As DNA, the CDR3 is TGTGCCAGCAGCTCAATAGCGGGAAGCTCCTACGAGCAGTACTTC.